This T cell receptor beta chain was sequenced during a study of human T cells and chemical hapten exposure. In this sample, this clonotype turned up many times. Time point described: pre-sensitization, week 0. As for treatment: therapeutic diphenylcyclopropenone sensitization with weekly scalp DPC. This CDR3 has 15 residues. Unmatched junction bases numbered 5, after V lost 5 bases and J lost 1 base. In germline, CDR1 is SGHNT, CDR2 YENEEA. TCRdb used MiXCR to reprocess the RACE reads, holding one entry per CDR3 protein. Here the sample spans some 360,000 distinct CDR3 sequences, approximately 5% being singletons.

The J gene is TRBJ2-1, the V gene TRBV11-3; TRBD2 aligns across 7 bases. This clonotype originated in a woman aged 50 to 65 with alopecia areata. Some clones in this sample may be carry-over from other donors' samples. The sequencing here drew on whole blood, taken in connection with sensitization to the hapten diphenylcyclopropenone (DPC). Here the CDR3 reads CASSPNGGSYNEQFF. The DNA of the CDR3 is TGTGCCAGCAGCCCAAACGGGGGGTCCTACAATGAGCAGTTCTTC.